One and the same sample provided the 10 T cell receptor beta chains below, sequenced in a study of blood T cell repertoires in COVID-19. The table came from immunoSEQ multiplex PCR; TCRdb's copy has only in-frame clones and leaves some out. The table lists 150,000 to 200,000 clones, 87% of them singletons. Input material: peripheral blood. The receptors come from a man in his late teens or twenties with active or convalescent COVID-19.

This chain connects TRBV9 to TRBJ2-4; the match to TRBD1 covers 7 bases. V was clipped by 0 bases and J by 0 bases; unmatched bases: 3. CDR1 and CDR2 from the germline V gene are SGDLS and YYNGEE. The CDR3 contains 16 residues. For the CDR3, the DNA is TGTGCCAGCAGCGTAGGGACAGGAGTAGCCAAAAACATTCAGTACTTC. This encodes CASSVGTGVAKNIQYF.

A remark on this clone: Within the sample, other DNA sequences also encode this same CDR3. J is TRBJ2-3 and V is TRBV18, with a possible D match to TRBD1 (5 bases). V dropped 2 bases and J dropped 4 bases, with 13 bases sitting between them. The CDR3 contains 15 residues. The V gene's germline CDR1 is KGHSH and CDR2 LQKENI. CDR3 DNA sequence: TGTGCCAGCTCACCAAGGGTTAGGGGTGCAGATACGCAGTATTTT. Translating it yields CASSPRVRGADTQYF.

The chain is built from TRBV24-1 and TRBJ2-7; 7 nucleotides match TRBD1. This CDR3 spans 14 amino acids. Germline trimming cut 10 bases from V and 3 bases from J; bases unmatched to any gene: 11. Per germline, CDR1 KGHDR and CDR2 SFDVKD. The CDR3 loop is CATSTGTENYEQYF. For the CDR3, the DNA is TGTGCCACGAGTACCGGGACAGAGAACTACGAGCAGTACTTC.

The V and J genes are TRBV19 and TRBJ1-2; D uncertain. The CDR3 runs to 13 residues. The V gene lost 5 bases and the J gene lost 0 bases, with 7 bases spanning the gap. CDR1 is LNHDA, CDR2 SQIVND, per germline (reference sequence). The CDR3 sequence is CASSYIANYGYTF. In DNA form, the CDR3 reads TGTGCCAGTAGTTACATCGCTAACTATGGCTACACCTTC.

This sequence joins TRBV19 and TRBJ2-5, with D possibly being TRBD2 (5 bases). CDR1 and CDR2 (germline): LNHDA, SQIVND (reference sequence). V gave up 11 bases and J gave up 1 base, with 17 bases separating them. The CDR3 loop spans 14 amino acids. The CDR3 is CAFFEGLCQETQYF. The CDR3, as DNA: TGTGCCTTCTTTGAGGGCCTTTGCCAAGAGACCCAGTACTTC.

V is TRBV21-1 and J is TRBJ1-4. TRBV21-1 is an annotated pseudogene. The CDR3 has 18 amino acids. In DNA, the CDR3 is TGTGCCAGCAGATTATGGACTGCGGAGGGGTGGGCTAATGAAAAACTGTTTTTT. Its translation: CASRLWTAEGWANEKLFF.

The chain uses TRBV27 and TRBJ2-6; D may be TRBD1 (5 bases). This CDR3 contains 16 residues. Between the trimmed V and J ends, which lost 7 bases and 0 bases, there was a span of 13 bases. CDR1 and CDR2 from the germline V gene are MNHEY and SMNVEV (reference sequence). The DNA of the CDR3 is TGTGCCAGCACCCGGTTCAGGGCCTCTGGGGCCAACGTCCTGACTTTC. The encoded protein is CASTRFRASGANVLTF.

The rearrangement joins TRBV4-2 to TRBJ2-7; D is ambiguous. V was pared by 1 base and J by 2 bases, with 9 bases between. The CDR3 spans 14 residues. The germline V gene encodes CDR1 LGHNA and CDR2 YNFKEQ. The CDR3 reads CASSQGVLTYEQYF. CDR3 DNA: TGTGCCAGCAGCCAAGGAGTCCTTACCTACGAGCAGTACTTC.

The chain is built from TRBV19 and TRBJ1-2, with a tentative D call TRBD1 (6 bases). Germline V gene data show CDR1 as LNHDA and CDR2 as SQIVND (reference sequence). Trimming stripped 5 bases from V and 7 bases from J, with 20 bases between. This CDR3 has 15 amino acids. In nucleotides, the CDR3 is TGTGCCAGTAGTTCGGTGGCAGGGGCGGGTTTTGGCTACACCTTC. Amino acids: CASSSVAGAGFGYTF.

This clone was detected once. This chain connects TRBV4-1 to TRBJ1-1, with TRBD1 matching over 7 bases. The CDR3 runs 15 residues. The germline gives CDR1 MGHRA, CDR2 YSYEKL. With 4 bases clipped from V and 0 bases from J, the junction kept 5 bases outside the gene matches. The CDR3 sequence: CASSPTGTVNTEAFF. The CDR3 DNA sequence: TGCGCCAGCAGCCCTACCGGGACAGTGAACACTGAAGCTTTCTTT.